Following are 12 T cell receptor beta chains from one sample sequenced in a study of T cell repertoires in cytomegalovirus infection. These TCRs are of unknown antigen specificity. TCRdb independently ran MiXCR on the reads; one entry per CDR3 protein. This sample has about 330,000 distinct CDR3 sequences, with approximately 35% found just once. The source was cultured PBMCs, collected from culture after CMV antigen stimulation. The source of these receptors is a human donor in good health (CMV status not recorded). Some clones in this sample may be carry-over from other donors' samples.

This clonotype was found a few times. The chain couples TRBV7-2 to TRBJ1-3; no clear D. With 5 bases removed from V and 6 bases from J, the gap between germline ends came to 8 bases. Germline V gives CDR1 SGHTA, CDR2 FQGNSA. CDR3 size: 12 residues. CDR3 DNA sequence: TGTGCCAGCAGCCCGCTGGAAAACACCATATATTTT. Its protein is CASSPLENTIYF.

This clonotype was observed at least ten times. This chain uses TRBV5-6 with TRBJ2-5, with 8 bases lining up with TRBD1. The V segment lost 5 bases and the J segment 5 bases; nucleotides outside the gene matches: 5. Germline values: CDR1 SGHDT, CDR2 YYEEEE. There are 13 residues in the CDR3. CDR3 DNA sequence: TGTGCCAGCAGATGGACAGGGAGGGAGACCCAGTACTTC. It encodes CASRWTGRETQYF.

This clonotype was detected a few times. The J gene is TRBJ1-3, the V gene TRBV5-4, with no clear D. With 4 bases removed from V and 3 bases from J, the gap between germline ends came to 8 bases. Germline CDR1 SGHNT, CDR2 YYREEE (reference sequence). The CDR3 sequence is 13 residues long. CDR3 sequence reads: CASSGPLGNTIYF. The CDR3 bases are TGTGCCAGCAGCGGACCGCTTGGAAACACCATATATTTT.

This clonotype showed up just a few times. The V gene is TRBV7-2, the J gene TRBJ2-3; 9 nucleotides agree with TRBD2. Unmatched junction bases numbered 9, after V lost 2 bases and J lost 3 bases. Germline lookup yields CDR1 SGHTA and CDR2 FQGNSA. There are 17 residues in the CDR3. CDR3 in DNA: TGTGCCAGCAGCTTACCCCAGGGGCGGGAGGGGACAGATACGCAGTATTTT. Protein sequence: CASSLPQGREGTDTQYF.

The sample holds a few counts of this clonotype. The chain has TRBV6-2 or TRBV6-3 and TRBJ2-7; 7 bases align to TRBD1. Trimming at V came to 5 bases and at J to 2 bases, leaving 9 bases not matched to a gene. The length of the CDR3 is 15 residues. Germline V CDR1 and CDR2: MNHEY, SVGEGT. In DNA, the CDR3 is TGTGCCAGCAGTCGACAGGGAGTGGGGACCTACGAGCAGTACTTC. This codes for CASSRQGVGTYEQYF.

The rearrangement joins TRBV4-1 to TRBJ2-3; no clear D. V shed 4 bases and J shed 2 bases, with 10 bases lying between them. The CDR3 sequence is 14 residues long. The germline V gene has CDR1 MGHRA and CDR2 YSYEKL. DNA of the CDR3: TGCGCCAGCAGCCTAACGCCTACCACAGATACGCAGTATTTT. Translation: CASSLTPTTDTQYF.

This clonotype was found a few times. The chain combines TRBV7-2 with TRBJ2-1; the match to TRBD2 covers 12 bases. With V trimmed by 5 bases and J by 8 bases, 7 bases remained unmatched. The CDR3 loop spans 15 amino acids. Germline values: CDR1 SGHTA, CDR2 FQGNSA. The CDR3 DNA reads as TGTGCCAGCAGCCAGGGGGCTAGCGGGAGGGATGAGCAGTTCTTC. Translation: CASSQGASGRDEQFF.

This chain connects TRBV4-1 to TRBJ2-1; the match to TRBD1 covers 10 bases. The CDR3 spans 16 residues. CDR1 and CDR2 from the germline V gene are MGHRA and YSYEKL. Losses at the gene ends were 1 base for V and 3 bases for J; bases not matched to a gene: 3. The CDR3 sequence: CASSQVRTGGYNEQFF. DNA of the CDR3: TGCGCCAGCAGCCAAGTTAGGACAGGGGGCTACAATGAGCAGTTCTTC.

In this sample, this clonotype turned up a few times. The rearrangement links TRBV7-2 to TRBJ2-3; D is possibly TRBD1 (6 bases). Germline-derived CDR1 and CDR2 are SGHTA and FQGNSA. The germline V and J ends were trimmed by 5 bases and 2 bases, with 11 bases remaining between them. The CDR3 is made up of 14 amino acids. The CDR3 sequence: CASSVGTPTDTQYF. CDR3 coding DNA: TGTGCCAGCAGCGTTGGGACACCCACAGATACGCAGTATTTT.

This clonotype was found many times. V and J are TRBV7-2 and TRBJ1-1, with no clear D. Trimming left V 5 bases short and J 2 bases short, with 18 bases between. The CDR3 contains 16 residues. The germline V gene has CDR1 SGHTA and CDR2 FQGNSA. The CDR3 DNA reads TGTGCCAGCAGCCCACGGCCCTCTGGGCGCAACACTGAAGCTTTCTTT. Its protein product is CASSPRPSGRNTEAFF.

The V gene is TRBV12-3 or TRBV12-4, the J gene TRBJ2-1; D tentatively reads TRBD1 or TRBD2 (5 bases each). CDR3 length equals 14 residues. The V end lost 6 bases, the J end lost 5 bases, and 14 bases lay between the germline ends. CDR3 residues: CASRSTGRNNEQFF. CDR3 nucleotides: TGTGCCAGCAGATCCACGGGACGTAACAATGAGCAGTTCTTC.

CDR3 nucleotide sequence: TGTGCCAGCAGTTACGACAGGTATCAGCCCCAGCATTTT. Amino acids: CASSYDRYQPQHF. The chain joins TRBV6-8 to TRBJ1-5; D is perhaps TRBD1 (6 bases). Germline V CDR1 and CDR2: MNHGY, SAAAGT. The CDR3 runs to 13 residues. The germline V and J ends were trimmed by 2 bases and 5 bases, with 7 bases remaining between them.